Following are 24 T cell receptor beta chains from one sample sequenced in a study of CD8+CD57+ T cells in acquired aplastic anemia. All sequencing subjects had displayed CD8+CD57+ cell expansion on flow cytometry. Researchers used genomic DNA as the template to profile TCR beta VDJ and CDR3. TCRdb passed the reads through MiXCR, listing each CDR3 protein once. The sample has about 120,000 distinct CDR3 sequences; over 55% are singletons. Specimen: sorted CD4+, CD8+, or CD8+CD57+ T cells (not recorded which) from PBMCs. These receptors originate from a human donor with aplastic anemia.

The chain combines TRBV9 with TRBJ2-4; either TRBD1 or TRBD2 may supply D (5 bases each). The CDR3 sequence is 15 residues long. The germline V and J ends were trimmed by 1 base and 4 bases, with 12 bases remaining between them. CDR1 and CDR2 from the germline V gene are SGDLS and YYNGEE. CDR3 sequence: CASSVTGGGKNIQYF. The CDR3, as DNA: TGTGCCAGCAGCGTAACAGGAGGCGGGAAAAACATTCAGTACTTC.

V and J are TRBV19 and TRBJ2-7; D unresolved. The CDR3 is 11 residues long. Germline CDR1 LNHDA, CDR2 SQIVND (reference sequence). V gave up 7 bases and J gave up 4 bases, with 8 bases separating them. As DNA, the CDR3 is TGTGCCAGTACAGAGTCATACGAGCAGTACTTC. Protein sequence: CASTESYEQYF.

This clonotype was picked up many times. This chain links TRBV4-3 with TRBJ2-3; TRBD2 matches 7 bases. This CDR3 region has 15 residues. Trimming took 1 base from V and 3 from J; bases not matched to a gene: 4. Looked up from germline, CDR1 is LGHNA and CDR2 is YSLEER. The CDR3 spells CASSQGASGTDTQYF. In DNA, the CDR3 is TGCGCCAGCAGCCAAGGAGCTAGCGGTACAGATACGCAGTATTTT.

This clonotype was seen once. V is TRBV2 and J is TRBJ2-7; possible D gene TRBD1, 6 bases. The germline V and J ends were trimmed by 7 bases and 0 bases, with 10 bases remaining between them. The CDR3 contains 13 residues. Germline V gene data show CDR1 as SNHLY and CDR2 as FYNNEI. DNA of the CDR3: TGTGCCAGCAAGGGGACACTCTCCTACGAGCAGTACTTC. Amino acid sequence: CASKGTLSYEQYF.

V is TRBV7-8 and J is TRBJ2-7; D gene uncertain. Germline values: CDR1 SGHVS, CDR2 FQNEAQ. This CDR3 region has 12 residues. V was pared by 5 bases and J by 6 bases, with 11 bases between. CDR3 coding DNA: TGTGCCAGCAGCCCAGGACGGGTCGAGCAGTACTTC. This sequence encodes CASSPGRVEQYF.

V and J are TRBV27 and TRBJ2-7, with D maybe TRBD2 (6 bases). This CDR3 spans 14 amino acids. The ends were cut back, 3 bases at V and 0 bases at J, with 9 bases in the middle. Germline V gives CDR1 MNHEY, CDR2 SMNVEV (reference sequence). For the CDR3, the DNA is TGTGCCAGCAGTTTGAGGCGGGACTCCTACGAGCAGTACTTC. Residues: CASSLRRDSYEQYF.

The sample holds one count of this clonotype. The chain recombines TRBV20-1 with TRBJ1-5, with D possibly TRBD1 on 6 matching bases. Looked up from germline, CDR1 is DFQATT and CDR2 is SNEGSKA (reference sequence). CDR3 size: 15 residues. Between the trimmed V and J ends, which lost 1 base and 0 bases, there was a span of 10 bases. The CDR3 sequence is CSARVGGLSNQPQHF. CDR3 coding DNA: TGCAGTGCTAGAGTAGGGGGACTTAGCAATCAGCCCCAGCATTTT.

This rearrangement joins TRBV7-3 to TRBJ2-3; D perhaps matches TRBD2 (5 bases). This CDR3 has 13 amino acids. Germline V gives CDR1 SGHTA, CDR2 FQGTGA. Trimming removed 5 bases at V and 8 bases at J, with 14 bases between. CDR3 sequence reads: CASSPTSFGTQYF. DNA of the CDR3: TGTGCCAGCAGCCCAACTAGTTTCGGTACGCAGTATTTT.

CDR3 coding DNA: TGTGCCAGTAGCCGGACAAGGGGTTCCTACGAGCAGTACTTC. Translation: CASSRTRGSYEQYF. This chain connects TRBV19 to TRBJ2-7; D may be TRBD1 (5 bases). The CDR3 contains 14 residues. Per germline, CDR1 LNHDA and CDR2 SQIVND (reference sequence). The germline V and J ends were trimmed by 6 bases and 1 base, with 13 bases remaining between them.

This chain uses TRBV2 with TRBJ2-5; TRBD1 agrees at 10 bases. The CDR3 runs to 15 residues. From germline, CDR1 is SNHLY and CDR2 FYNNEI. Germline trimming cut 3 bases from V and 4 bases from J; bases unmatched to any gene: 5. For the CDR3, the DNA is TGTGCCAGCAGTGAGGGACAGGGGCCGGGAGAGACCCAGTACTTC. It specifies CASSEGQGPGETQYF.

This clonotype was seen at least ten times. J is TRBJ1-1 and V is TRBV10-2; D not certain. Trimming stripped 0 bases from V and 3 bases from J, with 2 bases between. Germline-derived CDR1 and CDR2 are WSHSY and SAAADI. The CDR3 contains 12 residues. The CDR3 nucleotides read TGCGCCAGCAGTGAGTCGTACACTGAAGCTTTCTTT. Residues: CASSESYTEAFF.

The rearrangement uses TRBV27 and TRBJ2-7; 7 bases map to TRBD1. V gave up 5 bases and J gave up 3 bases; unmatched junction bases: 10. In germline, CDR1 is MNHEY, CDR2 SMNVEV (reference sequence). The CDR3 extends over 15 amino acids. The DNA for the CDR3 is TGTGCCAGCAGTCCCCGGGACAGATCTATCTACGAGCAGTACTTC. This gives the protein CASSPRDRSIYEQYF.

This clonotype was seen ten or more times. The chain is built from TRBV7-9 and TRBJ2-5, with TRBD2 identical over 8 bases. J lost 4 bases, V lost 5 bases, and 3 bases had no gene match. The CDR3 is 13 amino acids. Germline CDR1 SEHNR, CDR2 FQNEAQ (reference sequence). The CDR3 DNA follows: TGTGCCAGCAGCCCGGGAGGGACAGAGACCCAGTACTTC. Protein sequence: CASSPGGTETQYF.

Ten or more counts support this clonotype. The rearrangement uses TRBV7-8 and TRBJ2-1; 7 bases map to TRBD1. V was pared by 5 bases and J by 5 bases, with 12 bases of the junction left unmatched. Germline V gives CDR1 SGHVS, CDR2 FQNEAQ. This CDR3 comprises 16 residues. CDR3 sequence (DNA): TGTGCCAGCAGCAAGACAGGGACCGACTTGGACAATGAGCAGTTCTTC. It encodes CASSKTGTDLDNEQFF.

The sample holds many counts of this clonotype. The CDR3 nucleotides are TGCGCCAGCAGCCAAGAATCAACGGGGACCCTGGGCGAGCAGTACTTC. This sequence encodes CASSQESTGTLGEQYF. The chain joins TRBV4-1 to TRBJ2-7; D might be TRBD1 or TRBD2, each matching 5 bases. Germline CDR1 MGHRA, CDR2 YSYEKL. This CDR3 region has 16 residues. V gave up 0 bases and J gave up 6 bases, with 18 bases separating them.

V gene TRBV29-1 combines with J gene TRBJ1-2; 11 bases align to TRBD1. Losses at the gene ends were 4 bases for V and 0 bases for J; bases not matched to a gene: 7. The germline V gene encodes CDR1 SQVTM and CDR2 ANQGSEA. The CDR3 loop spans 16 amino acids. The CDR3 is CSVGDRGRIANYGYTF. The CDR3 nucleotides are TGCAGCGTTGGGGACAGGGGGAGGATAGCTAACTATGGCTACACCTTC.

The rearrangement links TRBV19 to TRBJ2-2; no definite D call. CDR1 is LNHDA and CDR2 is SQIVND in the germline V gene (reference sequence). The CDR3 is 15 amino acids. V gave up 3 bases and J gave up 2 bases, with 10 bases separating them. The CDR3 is CASSISGSNTGELFF. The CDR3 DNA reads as TGTGCCAGTAGTATTTCCGGGTCTAACACCGGGGAGCTGTTTTTT.

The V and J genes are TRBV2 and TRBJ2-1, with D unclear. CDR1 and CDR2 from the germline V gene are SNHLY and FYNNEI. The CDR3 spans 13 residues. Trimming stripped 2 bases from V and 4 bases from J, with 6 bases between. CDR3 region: CASSERSYNEQFF. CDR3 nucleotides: TGTGCCAGCAGTGAAAGGAGTTACAATGAGCAGTTCTTC.

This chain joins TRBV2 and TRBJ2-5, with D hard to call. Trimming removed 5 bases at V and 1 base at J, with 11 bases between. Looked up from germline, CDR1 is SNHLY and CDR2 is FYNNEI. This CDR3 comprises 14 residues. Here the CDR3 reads CASSKETVQETQYF. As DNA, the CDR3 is TGTGCCAGCAGTAAGGAAACAGTCCAAGAGACCCAGTACTTC.

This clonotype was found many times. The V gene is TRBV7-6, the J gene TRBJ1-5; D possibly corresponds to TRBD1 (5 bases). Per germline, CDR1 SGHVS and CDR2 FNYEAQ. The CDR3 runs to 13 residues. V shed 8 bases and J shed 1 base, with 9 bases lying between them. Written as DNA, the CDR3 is TGTGCCAGCCAGGGAGGCAGCAATCAGCCCCAGCATTTT. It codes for CASQGGSNQPQHF.

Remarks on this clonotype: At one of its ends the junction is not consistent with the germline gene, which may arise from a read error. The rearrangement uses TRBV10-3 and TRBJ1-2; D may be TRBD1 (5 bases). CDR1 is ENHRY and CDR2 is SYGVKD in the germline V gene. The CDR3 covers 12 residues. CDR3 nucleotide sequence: TGTGCCATCAGTGAGTCTCCCACAGGACGGGGTTTC. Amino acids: CAISESPTGRGF.

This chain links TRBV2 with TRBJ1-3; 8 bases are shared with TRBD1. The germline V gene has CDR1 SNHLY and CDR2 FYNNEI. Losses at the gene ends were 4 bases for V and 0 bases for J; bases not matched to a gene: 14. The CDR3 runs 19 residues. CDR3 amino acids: CASSGDLGTGRISGNTIYF. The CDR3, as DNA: TGTGCCAGCAGTGGGGACCTTGGGACAGGCCGCATCTCTGGAAACACCATATATTTT.

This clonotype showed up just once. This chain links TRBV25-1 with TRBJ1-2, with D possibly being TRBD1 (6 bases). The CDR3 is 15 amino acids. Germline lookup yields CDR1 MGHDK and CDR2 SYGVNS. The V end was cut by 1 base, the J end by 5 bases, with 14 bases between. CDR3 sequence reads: CASSESGGRWYGYTF. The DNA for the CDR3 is TGTGCCAGCAGTGAATCGGGGGGGCGTTGGTATGGCTACACCTTC.

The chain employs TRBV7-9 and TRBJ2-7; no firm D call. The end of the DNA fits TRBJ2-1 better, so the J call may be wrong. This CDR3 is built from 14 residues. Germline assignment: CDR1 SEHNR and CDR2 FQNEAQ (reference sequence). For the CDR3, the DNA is TGTGCCAGCAGCTTAGTCGGCCAACCGGATGAGCAGTTCTTC. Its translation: CASSLVGQPDEQFF.